The T cell receptor beta chain under discussion was sequenced for a study of beta chain features in type 1 diabetes. Germline V gene sequence: CDR1 GTSNPN, CDR2 SVGIG (reference sequence). The CDR3 is 16 residues long. V was clipped by 1 base and J by 2 bases, with 12 bases between them. General study results and limits: The study left unresolved whether HLA type influences TCRB rearrangement. High TCR expression in some cells could lead to their over-representation in cDNA sequencing.

The sequenced template was cDNA made from the entire isolated RNA. Reads from naive, central memory and regulatory T cell samples averaged around 3.5 million. Data came from immunoSEQ multiplex PCR; TCRdb stores just in-frame clones and leaves some out. The profile shows some 400,000 clones, about 15% of them singletons. Notes on this clone: The target antigen is unknown.

Sequencing was performed on naive CD4+ T cells from blood. This chain joins TRBV30 and TRBJ2-6; D is possibly TRBD1 (5 bases). This clonotype was sampled from a woman aged 18-35 years in good health. The CDR3 loop is CAWSALPGTGANVLTF. CDR3 sequence (DNA): TGTGCCTGGAGTGCCCTCCCAGGGACTGGGGCCAACGTCCTGACTTTC.